This T cell receptor (beta chain) was captured by sequencing in a study of cytomegalovirus exposure and HLA in healthy donors. To note about this clone: The target antigen is unknown.

Germline CDR1 LNHDA, CDR2 SQIVND (reference sequence). Between the trimmed V and J ends, which lost 3 bases and 9 bases, there was a span of 15 bases. This CDR3 has 14 residues. Assay used: immunoSEQ multiplex PCR; TCRdb lists only in-frame clones, some missing. The sample lists fewer than 350,000 clones, roughly 90% seen once, with about 0.85% in the top ten. Findings and caveats of the study: Cytomegalovirus-associated status was assigned to 150 or so TCR beta chains. According to a subsequent analysis, TCR clusters identified in the first cohort showed a tendency to co-occur across the 120 or so validation repertoires. CMV antigen specificity of a few CMV-associated chains was confirmed in vitro.

The clonotype was recovered from a woman in her late teens or twenties in good health and CMV-seronegative. V gene TRBV19 combines with J gene TRBJ2-1; maybe TRBD1 (5 bases). Sequenced sample: PBMCs. The CDR3 bases are TGTGCCAGTAGTATCCCCCGAAAGGGGTCTGAGCAGTTCTTC. Its translation is CASSIPRKGSEQFF.